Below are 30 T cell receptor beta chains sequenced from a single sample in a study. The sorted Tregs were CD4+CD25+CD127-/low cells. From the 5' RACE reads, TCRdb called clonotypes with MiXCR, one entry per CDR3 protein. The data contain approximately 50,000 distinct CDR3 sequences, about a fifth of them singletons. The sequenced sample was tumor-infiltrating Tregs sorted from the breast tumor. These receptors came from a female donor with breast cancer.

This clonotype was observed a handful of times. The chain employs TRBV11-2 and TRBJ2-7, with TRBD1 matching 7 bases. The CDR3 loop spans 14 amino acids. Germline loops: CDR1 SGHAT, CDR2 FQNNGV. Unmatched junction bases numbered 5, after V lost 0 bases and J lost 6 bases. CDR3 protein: CASSLEQGSIEQYF. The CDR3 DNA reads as TGTGCCAGCAGCTTAGAACAGGGGAGCATCGAGCAGTACTTC.

CDR3 amino acids: CASSETATNEKLFF. In nucleotides, the CDR3 is TGCGCCAGCAGCGAGACAGCAACTAATGAAAAACTGTTTTTT. This chain links TRBV5-1 with TRBJ1-4; D is perhaps TRBD1 (5 bases). This CDR3 spans 14 amino acids. CDR1 and CDR2 (germline): SGHRS, YFSETQ. V lost 4 bases and J lost 0, with 7 bases in between.

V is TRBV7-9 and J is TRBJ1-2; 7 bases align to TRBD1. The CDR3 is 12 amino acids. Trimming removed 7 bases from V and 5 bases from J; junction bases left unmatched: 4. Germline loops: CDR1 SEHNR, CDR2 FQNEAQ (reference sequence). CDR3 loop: CASNETGYGYTF. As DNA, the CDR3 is TGTGCCAGCAACGAGACAGGGTATGGCTACACCTTC.

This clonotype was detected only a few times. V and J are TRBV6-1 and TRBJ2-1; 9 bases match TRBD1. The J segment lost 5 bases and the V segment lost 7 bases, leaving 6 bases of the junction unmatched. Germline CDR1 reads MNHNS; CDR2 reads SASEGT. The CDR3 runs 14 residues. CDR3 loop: CASTTGQGDNEQFF. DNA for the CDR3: TGTGCCAGCACTACGGGACAGGGAGACAATGAGCAGTTCTTC.

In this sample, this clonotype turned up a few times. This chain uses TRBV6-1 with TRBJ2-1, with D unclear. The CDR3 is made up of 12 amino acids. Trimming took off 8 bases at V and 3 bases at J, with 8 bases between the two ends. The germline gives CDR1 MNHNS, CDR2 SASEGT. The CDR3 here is CASGSYYNEQFF. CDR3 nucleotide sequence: TGTGCCAGCGGCAGTTACTACAATGAGCAGTTCTTC.

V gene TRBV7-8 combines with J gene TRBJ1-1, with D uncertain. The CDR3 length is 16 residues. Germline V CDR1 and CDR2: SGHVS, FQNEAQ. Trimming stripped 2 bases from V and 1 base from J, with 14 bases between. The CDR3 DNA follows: TGTGCCAGCAGCTTAAAATCCATGGTGGGGAACACTGAAGCTTTCTTT. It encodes CASSLKSMVGNTEAFF. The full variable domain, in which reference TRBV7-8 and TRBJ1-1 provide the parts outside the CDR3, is GAGVSQSPRYKVAKRGQDVALRCDPISGHVSLFWYQQALGQGPEFLTYFQNEAQLDKSGLPSDRFFAERPEGSVSTLKIQRTQQEDSAVYLCASSLKSMVGNTEAFFGQGTRLTVV.

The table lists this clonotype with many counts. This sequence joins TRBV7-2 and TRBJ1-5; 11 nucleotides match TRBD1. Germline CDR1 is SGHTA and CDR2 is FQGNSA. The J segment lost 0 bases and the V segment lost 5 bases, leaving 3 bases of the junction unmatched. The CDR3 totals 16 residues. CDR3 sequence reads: CASSRTGGVSNQPQHF. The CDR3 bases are TGTGCCAGCAGCAGGACAGGGGGCGTTAGCAATCAGCCCCAGCATTTT.

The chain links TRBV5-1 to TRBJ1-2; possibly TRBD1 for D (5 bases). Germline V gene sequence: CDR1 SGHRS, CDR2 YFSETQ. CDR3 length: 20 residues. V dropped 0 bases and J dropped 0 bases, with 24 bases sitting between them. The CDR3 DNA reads TGCGCCAGCAGCTTGGCCTCGAACCTGGGGACCTGGGGCCCTAACTATGGCTACACCTTC. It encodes CASSLASNLGTWGPNYGYTF.

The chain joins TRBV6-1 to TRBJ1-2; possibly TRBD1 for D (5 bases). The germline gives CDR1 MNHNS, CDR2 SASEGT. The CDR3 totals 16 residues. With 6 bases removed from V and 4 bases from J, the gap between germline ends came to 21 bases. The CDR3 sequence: CASRGLKGRLSYGYTF. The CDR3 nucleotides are TGTGCCAGCAGGGGGCTGAAGGGGAGACTTAGCTATGGCTACACCTTC.

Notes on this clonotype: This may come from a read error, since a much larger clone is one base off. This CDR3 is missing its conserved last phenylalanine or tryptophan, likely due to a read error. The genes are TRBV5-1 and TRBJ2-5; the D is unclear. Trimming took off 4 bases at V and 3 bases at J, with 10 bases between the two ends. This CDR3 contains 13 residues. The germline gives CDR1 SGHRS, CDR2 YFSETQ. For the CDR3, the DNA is TGCGCCAGCAGCCCGTCGGGCGAAGAGACCCAGTACTGC. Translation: CASSPSGEETQYC.

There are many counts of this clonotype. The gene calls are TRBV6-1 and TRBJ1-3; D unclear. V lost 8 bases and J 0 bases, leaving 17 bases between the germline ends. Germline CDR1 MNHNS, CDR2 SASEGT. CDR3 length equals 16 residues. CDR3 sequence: CASGRERQFSGNTIYF. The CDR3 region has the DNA TGTGCCAGCGGTAGAGAGCGGCAATTCTCTGGAAACACCATATATTTT.

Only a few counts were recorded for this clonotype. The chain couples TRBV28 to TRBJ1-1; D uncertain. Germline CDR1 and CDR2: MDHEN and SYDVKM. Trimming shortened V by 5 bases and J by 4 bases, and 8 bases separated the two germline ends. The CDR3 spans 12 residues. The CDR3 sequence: CASSGGFTEAFF. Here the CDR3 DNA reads TGTGCCAGCAGTGGTGGTTTCACTGAAGCTTTCTTT.

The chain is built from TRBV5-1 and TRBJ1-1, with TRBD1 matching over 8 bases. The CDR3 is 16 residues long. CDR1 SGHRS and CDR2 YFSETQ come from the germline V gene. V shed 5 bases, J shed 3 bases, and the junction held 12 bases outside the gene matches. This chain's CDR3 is CASSYSPGGQDTEAFF. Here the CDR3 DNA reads TGCGCCAGCAGTTATAGCCCAGGGGGCCAAGACACTGAAGCTTTCTTT.

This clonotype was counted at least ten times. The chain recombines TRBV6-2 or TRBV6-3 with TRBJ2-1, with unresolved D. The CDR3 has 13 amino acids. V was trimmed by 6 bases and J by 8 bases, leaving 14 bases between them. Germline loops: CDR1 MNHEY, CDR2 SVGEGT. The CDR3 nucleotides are TGTGCCAGCAGGAACCCCACGGAGCATGAGCAGTTCTTC. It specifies CASRNPTEHEQFF.

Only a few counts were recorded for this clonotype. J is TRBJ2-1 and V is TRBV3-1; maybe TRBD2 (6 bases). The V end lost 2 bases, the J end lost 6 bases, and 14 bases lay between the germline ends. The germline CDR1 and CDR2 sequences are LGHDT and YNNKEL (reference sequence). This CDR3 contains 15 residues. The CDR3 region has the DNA TGTGCCAGCAGCCAAACCCGACTAGGGTCCAATGAGCAGTTCTTC. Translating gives CASSQTRLGSNEQFF.

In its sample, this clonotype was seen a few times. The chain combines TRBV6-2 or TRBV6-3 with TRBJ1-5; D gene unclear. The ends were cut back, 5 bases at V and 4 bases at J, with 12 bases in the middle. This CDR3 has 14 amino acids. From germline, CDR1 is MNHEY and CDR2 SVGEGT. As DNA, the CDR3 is TGTGCCAGCAGTACCTTCAACAGAAATCAGCCCCAGCATTTT. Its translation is CASSTFNRNQPQHF.

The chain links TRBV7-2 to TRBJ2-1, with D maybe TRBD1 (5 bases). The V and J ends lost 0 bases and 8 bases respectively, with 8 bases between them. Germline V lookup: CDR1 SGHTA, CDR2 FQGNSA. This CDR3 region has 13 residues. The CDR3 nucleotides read TGTGCCAGCAGCTTAGCCAGGGTCGATGAGCAGTTCTTC. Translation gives CASSLARVDEQFF. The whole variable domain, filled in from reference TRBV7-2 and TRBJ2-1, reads GAGVSQSPSNKVTEKGKDVELRCDPISGHTALYWYRQSLGQGLEFLIYFQGNSAPDKSGLPSDRFSAERTGGSVSTLTIQRTQQEDSAVYLCASSLARVDEQFFGPGTRLTVL.

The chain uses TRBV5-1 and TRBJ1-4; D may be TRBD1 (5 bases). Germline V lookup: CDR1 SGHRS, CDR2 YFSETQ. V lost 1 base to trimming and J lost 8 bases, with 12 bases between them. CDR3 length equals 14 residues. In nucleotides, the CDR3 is TGCGCCAGCAGCTTGTCGGCAGGGTCCGAAAAACTGTTTTTT. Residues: CASSLSAGSEKLFF.

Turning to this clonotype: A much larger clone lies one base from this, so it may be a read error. The chain's CDR3 is CASSLQGNEQCF. The CDR3 DNA is TGCGCCAGCAGCTTACAGGGGAATGAGCAGTGCTTC. The chain couples TRBV5-1 to TRBJ2-1, with 7 bases lining up with TRBD1. The CDR3 extends over 12 amino acids. Germline loops: CDR1 SGHRS, CDR2 YFSETQ.

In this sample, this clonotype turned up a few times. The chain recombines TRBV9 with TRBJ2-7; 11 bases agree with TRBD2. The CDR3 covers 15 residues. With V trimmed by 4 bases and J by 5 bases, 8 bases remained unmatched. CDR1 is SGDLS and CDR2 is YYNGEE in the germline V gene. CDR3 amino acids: CASSPRTSGFNEQYF. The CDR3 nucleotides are TGTGCCAGCAGCCCCCGGACTAGCGGGTTTAACGAGCAGTACTTC.

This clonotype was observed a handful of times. In nucleotides, the CDR3 is TGCAGTGCTAGTTCCGCGGGAGTCTACGAGCAGTACTTC. Its protein is CSASSAGVYEQYF. The rearrangement joins TRBV20-1 to TRBJ2-7; 7 positions match TRBD2. Germline V gene lookup returns CDR1 DFQATT and CDR2 SNEGSKA (reference sequence). The CDR3 sequence is 13 residues long. Germline trimming cut 3 bases from V and 3 bases from J; bases unmatched to any gene: 5.

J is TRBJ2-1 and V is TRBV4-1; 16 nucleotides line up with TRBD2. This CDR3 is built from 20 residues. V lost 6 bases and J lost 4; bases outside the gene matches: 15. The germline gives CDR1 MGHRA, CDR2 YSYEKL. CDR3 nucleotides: TGCGCCAGCAGTCCCGCCGGGGGAATGGGACTAGCGGGAGGGTACAATGAGCAGTTCTTC. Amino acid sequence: CASSPAGGMGLAGGYNEQFF.

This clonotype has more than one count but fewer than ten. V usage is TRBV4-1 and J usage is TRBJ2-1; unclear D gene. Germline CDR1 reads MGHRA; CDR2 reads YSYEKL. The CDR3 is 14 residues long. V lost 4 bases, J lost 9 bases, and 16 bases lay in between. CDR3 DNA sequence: TGCGCCAGCAGCCGCGAGGCGGCGACGATTGAGCAGTTCTTC. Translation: CASSREAATIEQFF.

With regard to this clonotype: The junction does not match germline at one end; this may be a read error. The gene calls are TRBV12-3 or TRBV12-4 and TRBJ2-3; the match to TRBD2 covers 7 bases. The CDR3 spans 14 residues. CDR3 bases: TGTGCCAGCAGTTTACATGGGACTAAAGATACGCGGTATTTT. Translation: CASSLHGTKDTRYF.

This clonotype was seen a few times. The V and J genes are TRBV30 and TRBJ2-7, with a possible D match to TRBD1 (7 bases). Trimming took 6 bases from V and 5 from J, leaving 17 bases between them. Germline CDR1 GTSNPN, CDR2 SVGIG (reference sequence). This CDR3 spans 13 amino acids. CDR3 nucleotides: TGTGCCTGCCTTTCAGGGGGAGGTCACGAGCAGTACTTC. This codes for CACLSGGGHEQYF.

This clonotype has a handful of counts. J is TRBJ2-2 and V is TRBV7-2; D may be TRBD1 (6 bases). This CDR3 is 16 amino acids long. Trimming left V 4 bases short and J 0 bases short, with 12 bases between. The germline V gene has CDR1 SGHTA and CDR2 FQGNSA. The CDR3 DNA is TGTGCCAGCAGCTCCAGGACAGTTGCGAACACCGGGGAGCTGTTTTTT. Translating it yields CASSSRTVANTGELFF.

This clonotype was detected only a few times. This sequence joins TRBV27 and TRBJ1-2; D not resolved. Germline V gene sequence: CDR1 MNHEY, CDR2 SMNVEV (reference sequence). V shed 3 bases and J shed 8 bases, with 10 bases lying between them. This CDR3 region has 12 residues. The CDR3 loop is CASSFSGRGYTF. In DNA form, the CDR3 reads TGTGCCAGCAGTTTCTCTGGGAGGGGCTACACCTTC.

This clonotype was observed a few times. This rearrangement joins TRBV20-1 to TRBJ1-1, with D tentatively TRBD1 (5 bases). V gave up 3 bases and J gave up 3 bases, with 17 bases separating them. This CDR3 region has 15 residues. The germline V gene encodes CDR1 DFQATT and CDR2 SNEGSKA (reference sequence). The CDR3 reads CSASRSDMPYTEAFF. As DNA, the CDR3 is TGCAGTGCTAGCCGATCGGACATGCCATACACTGAAGCTTTCTTT.

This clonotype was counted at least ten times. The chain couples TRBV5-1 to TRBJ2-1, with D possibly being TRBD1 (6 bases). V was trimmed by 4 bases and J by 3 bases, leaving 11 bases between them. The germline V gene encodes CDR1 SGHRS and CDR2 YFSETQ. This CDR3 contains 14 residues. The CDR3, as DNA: TGCGCCAGCAGCAGGCGACAGGACTACAATGAGCAGTTCTTC. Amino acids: CASSRRQDYNEQFF.

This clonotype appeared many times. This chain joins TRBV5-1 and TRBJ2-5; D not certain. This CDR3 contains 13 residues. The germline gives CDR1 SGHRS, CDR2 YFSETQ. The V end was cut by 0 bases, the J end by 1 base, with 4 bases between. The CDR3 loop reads CASSLETQETQYF. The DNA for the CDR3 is TGCGCCAGCAGCTTGGAGACCCAAGAGACCCAGTACTTC.